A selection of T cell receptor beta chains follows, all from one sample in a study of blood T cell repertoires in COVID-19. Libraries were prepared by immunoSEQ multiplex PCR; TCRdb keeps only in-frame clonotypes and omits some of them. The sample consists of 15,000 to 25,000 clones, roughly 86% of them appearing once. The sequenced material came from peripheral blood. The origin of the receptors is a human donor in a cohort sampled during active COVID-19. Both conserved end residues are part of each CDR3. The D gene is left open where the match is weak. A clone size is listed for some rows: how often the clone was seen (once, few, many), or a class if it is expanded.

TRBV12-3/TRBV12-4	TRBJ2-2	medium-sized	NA	TGTGCCAGCAGTTTTCTTGGGGAGCTGTTTTTT	CASSFLGELFF
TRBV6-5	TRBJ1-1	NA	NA	TGTGCCAGCAGCGCAACACGTGTCATGAACACTGAAGCTTTCTTT	CASSATRVMNTEAFF
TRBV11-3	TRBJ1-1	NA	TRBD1	TGTGCCAGCAGCTTAGCAGGGACAGGGGATGAAGCTTTCTTT	CASSLAGTGDEAFF
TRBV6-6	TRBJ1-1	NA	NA	TGTGCCAGCAGTTATAACTCACCGGGGAAAGCTTTCTTT	CASSYNSPGKAFF
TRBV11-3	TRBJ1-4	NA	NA	TGTGCCAGCAGCGGCCAACCAAATGAAAAACTGTTTTTT	CASSGQPNEKLFF
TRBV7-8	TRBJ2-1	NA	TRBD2	TGTGCCAGCAGCCCAAGGACTAGCGGGGGGGTAGATGAGCAGTTCTTC	CASSPRTSGGVDEQFF
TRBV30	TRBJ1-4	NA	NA	TGTGCCTGGAGTAAACCTTCCGGAAAACTGTTTTTT	CAWSKPSGKLFF
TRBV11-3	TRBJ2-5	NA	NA	TGTGCCAGCAGCTCGGCCGGGACATACCAAGAGACCCAGTACTTC	CASSSAGTYQETQYF
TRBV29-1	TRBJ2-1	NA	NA	TGCAGCGTTCCCAATGAGGGCAATGAGCAGTTCTTC	CSVPNEGNEQFF
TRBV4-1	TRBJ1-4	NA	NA	TGCGCCAGCAGCCAGACAGCAACTAATGAAAAACTGTTTTTT	CASSQTATNEKLFF
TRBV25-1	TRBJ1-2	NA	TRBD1	TGTGCCAGCAGCCAGACCGGGACAGGGTTAGTCTATGGCTACACCTTC	CASSQTGTGLVYGYTF
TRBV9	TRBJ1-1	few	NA	TGTGCCAGCAGCGTTACAGGGAACACTGAAGCTTTCTTT	CASSVTGNTEAFF
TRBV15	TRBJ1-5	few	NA	TGTGCCACCAGCAGAGACCTGACAGGAAATCAGCCCCAGCATTTT	CATSRDLTGNQPQHF
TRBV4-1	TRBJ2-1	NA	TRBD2	TGCGCCAGCAGCCAAGAAGCCGGGGGGACCCCAGGAGAGCAGTTCTTC	CASSQEAGGTPGEQFF
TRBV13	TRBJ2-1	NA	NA	TGTGCCAGCAGCGGGAACCGGGGGAATGAGCAGTTCTTC	CASSGNRGNEQFF
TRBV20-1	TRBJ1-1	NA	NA	TGCAGTGCGCCGGACGGCAGGGGAACTTTCTTT	CSAPDGRGTFF
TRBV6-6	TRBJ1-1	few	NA	TGTGCCAGCAGTTACGATGGAGGAAGCACTGAAGCTTTCTTT	CASSYDGGSTEAFF
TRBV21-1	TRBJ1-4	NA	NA	TGTGCCACTGAGGGGAGGTGCCCCGGGCCCTGTAATGAAAAACTGTTTTTT	CATEGRCPGPCNEKLFF
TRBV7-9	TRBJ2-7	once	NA	TGTGCCAGCAGCTTAAACAGGGCCAACGAGCAGTACTTC	CASSLNRANEQYF
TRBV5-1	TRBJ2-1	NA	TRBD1	TGCGCCAGCAGCCCCGGGACAGTTTCGTACAATGAGCAGTTCTTC	CASSPGTVSYNEQFF
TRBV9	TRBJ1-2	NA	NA	TGTGCCAGCAGCGTCCTAGGGAGGGGGAAGAGTGGCTACACCTTC	CASSVLGRGKSGYTF
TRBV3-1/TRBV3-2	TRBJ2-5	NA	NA	TGTGCCAGCAGCCCGCCGACAGACCCGAGGGGGGAGACCCAGTACTTC	CASSPPTDPRGETQYF
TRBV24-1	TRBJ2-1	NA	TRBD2	TGTGCCACCAGGGGAGGGGCCGGGCTAGGCAATGAGCAGTTCTTC	CATRGGAGLGNEQFF
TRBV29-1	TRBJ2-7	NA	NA	TGCAGCGCCGCACTCCGACGCGGGCCCGCATTCTACGAGCAGTACTTC	CSAALRRGPAFYEQYF
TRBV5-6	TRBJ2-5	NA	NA	TGTGCCAGCAGCACCGCGGGGCGTCTGGAGACCCAGTACTTC	CASSTAGRLETQYF
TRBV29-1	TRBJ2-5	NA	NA	TGCAGCGTTGGTGAAATGAGGGAGACCCAGTACTTC	CSVGEMRETQYF
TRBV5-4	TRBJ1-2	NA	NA	TGTGCCAGCAGCTGGGGGGGTGGCCCGGAATCTAACTATGGCTACACCTTC	CASSWGGGPESNYGYTF
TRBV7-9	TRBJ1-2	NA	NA	TGTGCCAGCAGCAAGACCGGGTCCATTTTTAACTATGGCTACACCTTC	CASSKTGSIFNYGYTF
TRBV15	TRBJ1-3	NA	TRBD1	TGTGCCACCAGCAGCCGACAGGGAGGACCTGGAAACACCATATATTTT	CATSSRQGGPGNTIYF
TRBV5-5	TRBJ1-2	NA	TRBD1	TGTGCCAGCAGCTTGTCAGGGGGTGGCTACACCTTC	CASSLSGGGYTF
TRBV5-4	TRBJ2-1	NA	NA	TGTGCCAGCAGCCCGGAGGGGTACAATGAGCAGTTCTTC	CASSPEGYNEQFF
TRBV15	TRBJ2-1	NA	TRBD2	TGTGCCACCAGCAGGGGCCTTGCGCGGGGGGGCAATGAGCAGTTCTTC	CATSRGLARGGNEQFF
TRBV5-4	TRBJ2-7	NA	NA	TGTGCCAGCAGCTTGCTACCAATGGACACCTTGGAGCAGTACTTC	CASSLLPMDTLEQYF
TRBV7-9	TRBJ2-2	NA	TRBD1	TGTGCCAGCAGCCGGACAGGGCGCGGGGAGCTGTTTTTT	CASSRTGRGELFF
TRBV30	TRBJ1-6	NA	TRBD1	TGTGCCTGGAATACCGGGACAGAGAATTCACCCCTCCACTTT	CAWNTGTENSPLHF
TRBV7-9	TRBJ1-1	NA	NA	TGTGCCAGCCGATACTCCGAAAAAGCTTTCTTT	CASRYSEKAFF
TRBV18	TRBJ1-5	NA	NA	TGTGCCAGCTCAGCGGGTAATAGCAATCAGCCCCAGCATTTT	CASSAGNSNQPQHF
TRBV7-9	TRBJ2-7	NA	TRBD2	TGTGCCAGCAGCTTAAATCAGGGACTAGCGTCGGGGGAGCAGTACTTC	CASSLNQGLASGEQYF
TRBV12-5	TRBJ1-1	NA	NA	TGTGCTAGTGGTTTGGCCAATTCGGGGTTTCCTGATGAAGCTTTCTTT	CASGLANSGFPDEAFF
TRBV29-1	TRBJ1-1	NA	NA	TGCAGCGGGCAAACGGGGGGGGACACTGAAGCTTTCTTT	CSGQTGGDTEAFF
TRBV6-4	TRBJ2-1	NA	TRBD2	TGTGCCAGCAGTAGCGGGGGGCACAATGAGCAGTTCTTC	CASSSGGHNEQFF
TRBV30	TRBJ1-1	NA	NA	TGTGCCTGGAGTCAAAGAGGCGGACAGGAAGCTTTCTTT	CAWSQRGGQEAFF
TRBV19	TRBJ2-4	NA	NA	TGTGCCAGTAGTATAGGGCGGAAAAACATTCAGTACTTC	CASSIGRKNIQYF
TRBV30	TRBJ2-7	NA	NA	TGTGCCTCAGTCGCCCAGGGGTATTCCTACGAGCAGTACTTC	CASVAQGYSYEQYF
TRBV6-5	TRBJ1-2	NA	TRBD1	TGTGCCAGCAGTTACCAGGGGGATTCTAACTATGGCTACACCTTC	CASSYQGDSNYGYTF
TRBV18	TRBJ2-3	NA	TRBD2	TGTGCCAGCTCACTAAACCTGCTAGCGGGGGGCCCCACAGATACGCAGTATTTT	CASSLNLLAGGPTDTQYF
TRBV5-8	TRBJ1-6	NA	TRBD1	TGTGCCAGCGGGGACAGGAAAAATTCACCCCTCCACTTT	CASGDRKNSPLHF
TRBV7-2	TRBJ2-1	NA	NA	TGTGCCAGCAGGGGAGGGACAGGAGGTTACAATGAGCAGTTCTTC	CASRGGTGGYNEQFF
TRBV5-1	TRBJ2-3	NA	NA	TGCGCCAGCAGCATCTTGGGCGGGGCCACAGATACGCAGTATTTT	CASSILGGATDTQYF
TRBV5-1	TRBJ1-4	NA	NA	TGCGCCAGCAGCTTCACATTACCGAGGGCACATAATGAAAAACTGTTTTTT	CASSFTLPRAHNEKLFF
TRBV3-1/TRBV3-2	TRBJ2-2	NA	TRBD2	TGTGCCAGCAGCCAAGCGGGGGGCACCGGGGAGCTGTTTTTT	CASSQAGGTGELFF
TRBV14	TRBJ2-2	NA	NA	TGTGCCAGCAGCTCACTCGGGCTGGGAGACAGGCGTTCAAGCAACACTGGCACCGGGGAGCTGTTTTTT	CASSSLGLGDRRSSNTGTGELFF
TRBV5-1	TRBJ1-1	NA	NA	TGCGCCAGCAGCTTGGCCGGCGGCGAAGCTTTCTTT	CASSLAGGEAFF
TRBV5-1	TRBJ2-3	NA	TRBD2	TGCGCCAGCAGCTCACCGGGACTAGCGGGGGGGCGGAAAGATACGCAGTATTTT	CASSSPGLAGGRKDTQYF
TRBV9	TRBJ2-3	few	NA	TGTGCCAGCAGCGTAGGAAACAATCCAGATACGCAGTATTTT	CASSVGNNPDTQYF
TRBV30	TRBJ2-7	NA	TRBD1	TGTGCCTGGAGTGTGGGGACAGGGAACTACGAGCAGTACTTC	CAWSVGTGNYEQYF
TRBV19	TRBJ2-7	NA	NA	TGTGCCAGTAGTATAGGCTGGACGCGCGAAGGCAGTCGGGGAATGCTCTACGAGCAGTACTTC	CASSIGWTREGSRGMLYEQYF
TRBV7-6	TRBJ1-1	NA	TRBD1	TGTGCCAGCAGTCAATACTACCAGGGGGCAGGGAACACTGAAGCTTTCTTT	CASSQYYQGAGNTEAFF
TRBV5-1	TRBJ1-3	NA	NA	TGCGCCAGCAGCCCTGGACAGAGCTCTGGAAACACCATATATTTT	CASSPGQSSGNTIYF
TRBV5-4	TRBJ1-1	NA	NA	TGTGCCAGCAGTTCGGGGGTGGGCACTGAAGCTTTCTTT	CASSSGVGTEAFF